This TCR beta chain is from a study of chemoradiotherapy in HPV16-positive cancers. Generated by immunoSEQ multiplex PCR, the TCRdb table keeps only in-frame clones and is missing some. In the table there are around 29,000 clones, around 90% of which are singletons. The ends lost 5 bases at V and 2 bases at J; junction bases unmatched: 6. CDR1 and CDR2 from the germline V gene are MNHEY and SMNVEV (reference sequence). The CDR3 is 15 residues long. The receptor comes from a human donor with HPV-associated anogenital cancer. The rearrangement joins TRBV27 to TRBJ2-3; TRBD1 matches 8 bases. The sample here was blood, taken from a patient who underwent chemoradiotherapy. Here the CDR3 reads CASSPGQGYTDTQYF. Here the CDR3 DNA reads TGTGCCAGCAGTCCTGGACAGGGATACACAGATACGCAGTATTTT.